This T cell receptor beta chain was found in a study of blood T cell repertoires in COVID-19. Study-level background: Samples representing acute and convalescent COVID-19 were sourced from the United States, Italy and Spain.

The CDR3 runs 15 residues. Germline-derived CDR1 and CDR2 are LNHDA and SQIVND (reference sequence). V lost 2 bases to trimming and J lost 2 bases, with 13 bases between them. Data came from immunoSEQ multiplex PCR; TCRdb stores just in-frame clones and leaves some out. The table lists approximately 400,000 clones, about 90% of them singletons. Sequences were obtained from PBMCs or T cells enriched from blood (not recorded which). The rearrangement joins TRBV19 to TRBJ2-7; D call uncertain. The TCR was taken from a man aged 25 to 45 who had recovered from COVID-19. CDR3 residues: CASSIRDTTTYEQYF. The CDR3 nucleotides read TGTGCCAGTAGTATAAGAGACACAACCACCTACGAGCAGTACTTC.